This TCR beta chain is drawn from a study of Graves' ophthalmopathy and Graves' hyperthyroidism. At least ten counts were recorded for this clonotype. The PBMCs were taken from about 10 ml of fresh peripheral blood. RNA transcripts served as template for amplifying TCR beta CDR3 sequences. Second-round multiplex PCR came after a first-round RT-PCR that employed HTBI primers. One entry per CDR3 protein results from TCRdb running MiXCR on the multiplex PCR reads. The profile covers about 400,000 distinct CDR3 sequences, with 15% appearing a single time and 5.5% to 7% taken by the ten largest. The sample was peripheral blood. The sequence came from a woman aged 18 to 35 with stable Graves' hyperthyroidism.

The DNA for the CDR3 is TGTGCCAGCAGTTACTCCCGTGCCAAGGGCAGAGTGAACACTGAAGCTTTCTTT. It is translated as CASSYSRAKGRVNTEAFF. This chain links TRBV6-2 or TRBV6-3 with TRBJ1-1; D is ambiguous. The ends were cut back, 0 bases at V and 0 bases at J, with 17 bases in the middle. The CDR3 extends over 18 amino acids. The germline V gene encodes CDR1 MNHEY and CDR2 SVGEGT.